Following are 30 T cell receptor beta chains from one sample sequenced in a study of breast tumors, draining lymph nodes, adjacent tissues. Breast cancer patients provided tissue from their axillary draining lymph nodes. TCRdb recomputed calls from the multiplex PCR reads with MiXCR, one row per CDR3 protein. The sample lists about 270,000 distinct CDR3 sequences, around 30% occurring once. Sequenced sample: axillary lymph node tissue. The source is a female donor with breast cancer. Some clones in this sample may be carry-over from other donors' samples.

For this clonotype: This may be a read error, as it is one base from a much larger clone. The chain recombines TRBV11-2 with TRBJ2-1; possibly TRBD2 for D (5 bases). With 3 bases removed from V and 9 bases from J, the gap between germline ends came to 12 bases. The germline V gene has CDR1 SGHAT and CDR2 FQNNGV. The CDR3 runs to 13 residues. The CDR3 loop is CASSFGRSSEQFF. The CDR3 nucleotides read TGTGCCAGCAGCTTTGGGAGAAGTAGTGAGCAGTTCTTC.

The V and J genes are TRBV7-9 and TRBJ1-1, with 11 bases that match TRBD1. V lost 2 bases and J lost 10; bases outside the gene matches: 3. CDR1 SEHNR and CDR2 FQNEAQ come from the germline V gene (reference sequence). This CDR3 region has 13 residues. The DNA for the CDR3 is TGTGCCAGCAGCTTAAGGGACAGGGGGGGAGCTTTCTTT. Protein product: CASSLRDRGGAFF.

This CDR3 reads CAISGFGETQYF. The CDR3 nucleotides read TGTGCCATCAGTGGGTTTGGGGAGACCCAGTACTTC. The chain uses TRBV10-3 and TRBJ2-5; D gene uncertain. This CDR3 comprises 12 residues. V lost 4 bases and J 5 bases, leaving 8 bases between the germline ends. Germline values: CDR1 ENHRY, CDR2 SYGVKD.

A word on this clonotype: Possible read error: a much larger clone is one base away. CDR3 DNA: TGTGCCAGCAGTTTACCCATGGACGCCAGGAGGGGCTACACCTTC. Protein: CASSLPMDARRGYTF. The chain combines TRBV28 with TRBJ1-2, with D unclear. The V end was cut by 2 bases, the J end by 8 bases, with 18 bases between. This CDR3 is 15 amino acids long. Looked up from germline, CDR1 is MDHEN and CDR2 is SYDVKM.

Points on this clonotype: A much larger clonotype is one base distant, so this may be a read error. The CDR3 does not end in the conserved phenylalanine or tryptophan, so this is likely a read error. The genes are TRBV10-3 and TRBJ2-2; 9 nucleotides line up with TRBD2. This CDR3 region has 16 residues. In germline, CDR1 is ENHRY, CDR2 SYGVKD. J was trimmed by 0 bases and V by 4 bases; bases with no gene match: 3. CDR3 amino acids: CAISGLADANTGELFL. As DNA, the CDR3 is TGTGCCATCAGTGGACTAGCGGACGCGAACACCGGGGAGCTGTTTCTT.

This clonotype was observed many times. The gene calls are TRBV6-2 or TRBV6-3 and TRBJ1-5; 8 bases align to TRBD1. This CDR3 spans 16 amino acids. With 6 bases clipped from V and 2 bases from J, the junction kept 9 bases outside the gene matches. The germline V gene encodes CDR1 MNHEY and CDR2 SVGEGT. This CDR3 reads CASSPRDRIRNQPQHF. The CDR3 nucleotides are TGTGCCAGCAGCCCCCGGGACAGGATACGCAATCAGCCCCAGCATTTT.

This clonotype was seen at least ten times. The V gene is TRBV20-1, the J gene TRBJ2-1, with D possibly being TRBD1 or TRBD2 (5 bases each). CDR3 length: 15 residues. Per germline, CDR1 DFQATT and CDR2 SNEGSKA (reference sequence). Trimming cost V 0 bases and J 3 bases, with 12 bases left between them. The CDR3 here is CSARDWGFSYNEQFF. Written as DNA, the CDR3 is TGCAGTGCTAGAGACTGGGGGTTCAGCTACAATGAGCAGTTCTTC.

This clonotype was picked up many times. V usage is TRBV5-6 and J usage is TRBJ1-6; tentative D call: TRBD1 (6 bases). Germline V lookup: CDR1 SGHDT, CDR2 YYEEEE. The length of the CDR3 is 15 residues. Between the trimmed V and J ends, which lost 4 bases and 10 bases, there was a span of 18 bases. CDR3 amino acids: CASSQPTGNGSPLHF. Written as DNA, the CDR3 is TGTGCCAGCAGCCAACCTACAGGGAATGGCTCACCCCTCCACTTT.

Many counts were recorded for this clonotype. The chain recombines TRBV7-2 with TRBJ2-1, with D perhaps matching TRBD1 (6 bases). V lost 1 base and J lost 4, with 11 bases in between. This CDR3 spans 15 amino acids. Germline CDR1 reads SGHTA; CDR2 reads FQGNSA. The CDR3 is CASSLVFGQYNEQFF. The CDR3 bases are TGTGCCAGCAGCTTAGTATTCGGACAGTACAATGAGCAGTTCTTC.

This clonotype showed up just a few times. This may arise from a read error, as a much more abundant clone is one base away. The chain has TRBV20-1 and TRBJ2-7; TRBD1 matches 9 bases. CDR1 is DFQATT, CDR2 SNEGSKA, per germline (reference sequence). The junction had 8 bases not matched to a gene; V was cut back by 1 base and J by 4 bases. This CDR3 spans 15 amino acids. The CDR3 nucleotides are TGCAGTGCTAGAGCCCAGACAGGGGGAGCTTACGAGCAGTACTTC. This translates into CSARAQTGGAYEQYF.

The table lists this clonotype with many counts. The chain links TRBV7-2 to TRBJ2-5; TRBD2 might be the D (6 bases). The CDR3 has 14 amino acids. Germline loops: CDR1 SGHTA, CDR2 FQGNSA. The ends were cut back, 0 bases at V and 3 bases at J, with 8 bases in the middle. The CDR3: CASSLAGGKETQYF. The CDR3 DNA is TGTGCCAGCAGCTTAGCCGGCGGGAAAGAGACCCAGTACTTC.

At least ten counts were recorded for this clonotype. The rearrangement joins TRBV5-1 to TRBJ2-3; D is perhaps TRBD2 (6 bases). The CDR3 length is 15 residues. CDR1 and CDR2 from the germline V gene are SGHRS and YFSETQ. The germline V and J ends were trimmed by 2 bases and 0 bases, with 10 bases remaining between them. DNA for the CDR3: TGCGCCAGCAGCTTCGGGGGATCTAGCACAGATACGCAGTATTTT. This codes for CASSFGGSSTDTQYF.

This clonotype appeared a few times. The chain is built from TRBV9 and TRBJ2-1; the D gene is possibly TRBD2 (5 bases). Germline CDR1 SGDLS, CDR2 YYNGEE. CDR3 length equals 18 residues. The ends were cut back, 4 bases at V and 0 bases at J, with 20 bases in the middle. The CDR3: CASSSPRASGSSYNEQFF. CDR3 DNA: TGTGCCAGCAGCTCTCCCCGGGCCAGCGGAAGCTCCTACAATGAGCAGTTCTTC. The full variable domain, its missing parts supplied by reference TRBV9 and TRBJ2-1, is DSGVTQTPKHLITATGQRVTLRCSPRSGDLSVYWYQQSLDQGLQFLIQYYNGEERAKGNILERFSAQQFPDLHSELNLSSLELGDSALYFCASSSPRASGSSYNEQFFGPGTRLTVL.

At least ten counts were recorded for this clonotype. CDR3 DNA: TGTGCCAGCAGAGGACTAGCGGGCTTCGGGGAGCTGTTTTTT. Translating gives CASRGLAGFGELFF. This chain joins TRBV12-3 or TRBV12-4 and TRBJ2-2; 11 bases are a match to TRBD2. The CDR3 contains 14 residues. The junction had 4 bases not matched to a gene; V was cut back by 6 bases and J by 7 bases.

Concerning this clonotype itself: With a much larger clone just one base away, this may be a read error. J is TRBJ2-1 and V is TRBV19; tentatively, D is TRBD2 (6 bases). The CDR3 consists of 17 residues. In germline, CDR1 is LNHDA, CDR2 SQIVND (reference sequence). Deletions cut 5 bases from V and 4 bases from J, with 21 bases between. CDR3 bases: TGTGCCAGTAGTTTTGAGCGGGTGGGCCCATATTACAATGAGCAGTTCTTC. Protein product: CASSFERVGPYYNEQFF. The full variable domain, its missing parts supplied by reference TRBV19 and TRBJ2-1, is DGGITQSPKYLFRKEGQNVTLSCEQNLNHDAMYWYRQDPGQGLRLIYYSQIVNDFQKGDIAEGYSVSREKKESFPLTVTSAQKNPTAFYLCASSFERVGPYYNEQFFGPGTRLTVL.

This clonotype was detected many times. The V and J genes are TRBV24-1 and TRBJ2-1, with D unclear. The CDR3 has 14 amino acids. V was pared by 0 bases and J by 9 bases, with 11 bases between. CDR1 is KGHDR and CDR2 is SFDVKD in the germline V gene. CDR3 amino acids: CATSDLSGRSEQFF. The DNA of the CDR3 is TGTGCCACCAGTGATTTGTCCGGGCGGAGTGAGCAGTTCTTC.

There are many counts of this clonotype. The chain joins TRBV13 to TRBJ2-2; tentative D call: TRBD2 (5 bases). V lost 1 base and J 7 bases, leaving 13 bases between the germline ends. The CDR3 is made up of 15 amino acids. Germline CDR1 reads PRHDT; CDR2 reads FYEKMQ (reference sequence). The CDR3 DNA is TGTGCCAGCAGCTTAGAGACTATAAGGGACGGGGAGCTGTTTTTT. This gives the protein CASSLETIRDGELFF.

This clonotype was counted at least ten times. The chain has TRBV5-6 and TRBJ2-7, with D perhaps matching TRBD2 (5 bases). Germline CDR1 SGHDT, CDR2 YYEEEE. The V end was cut by 1 base, the J end by 0 bases, with 8 bases between. The CDR3 is made up of 14 amino acids. CDR3 amino acids: CASSLTRSSYEQYF. For the CDR3, the DNA is TGTGCCAGCAGCTTGACTAGGAGCTCCTACGAGCAGTACTTC. The variable domain in full, completed from reference TRBV5-6 and TRBJ2-7, reads DAGVTQSPTHLIKTRGQQVTLRCSPKSGHDTVSWYQQALGQGPQFIFQYYEEEERQRGNFPDRFSGHQFPNYSSELNVNALLLGDSALYLCASSLTRSSYEQYFGPGTRLTVT.

This clonotype has ten or more counts. The rearrangement links TRBV4-2 to TRBJ2-6, with 13 bases lining up with TRBD2. Germline V lookup: CDR1 LGHNA, CDR2 YNFKEQ. V lost 3 bases and J lost 2; bases outside the gene matches: 4. This CDR3 contains 18 residues. CDR3 DNA sequence: TGTGCCAGCAGCCAGTCTGGACTAGCGGGAGCTGGGGCCAACGTCCTGACTTTC. Amino acids: CASSQSGLAGAGANVLTF.

Ten or more counts support this clonotype. The rearrangement joins TRBV20-1 to TRBJ2-7; unclear D gene. CDR1 is DFQATT, CDR2 SNEGSKA, per germline (reference sequence). Trimming removed 6 bases at V and 3 bases at J, with 15 bases between. The CDR3 is 13 amino acids. The CDR3 bases are TGCAGTGCGCAGATAGGGCGGAACTACGAGCAGTACTTC. This codes for CSAQIGRNYEQYF.

This clonotype was detected only a few times. The chain is built from TRBV20-1 and TRBJ2-5; maybe TRBD2 (5 bases). The CDR3 has 17 residues. Germline CDR1 reads DFQATT; CDR2 reads SNEGSKA (reference sequence). V gave up 3 bases and J gave up 5 bases, with 25 bases separating them. CDR3 region: CSARSLPGGPPRETQYF. The CDR3 DNA follows: TGCAGTGCTAGGAGCCTCCCCGGAGGACCTCCCCGTGAGACCCAGTACTTC.

This clonotype was detected many times. The V gene is TRBV10-2, the J gene TRBJ2-5; no definite D call. V lost 5 bases and J lost 5, with 9 bases in between. CDR1 is WSHSY and CDR2 is SAAADI in the germline V gene. CDR3 length: 12 amino acids. CDR3 coding DNA: TGCGCCAGCAGTACGCGCCGGGAGACCCAGTACTTC. Its protein is CASSTRRETQYF.

About this clonotype itself: This may stem from a read error, because a much larger clone lies one nucleotide away. CDR3 DNA: TGCGCCGGCAGCCAAGATAGGGCTAGCGGGATTTACGAGCAGTACTTC. Its translation: CAGSQDRASGIYEQYF. This sequence joins TRBV4-1 and TRBJ2-7; 9 bases map to TRBD2. This CDR3 region has 16 residues. Germline CDR1 MGHRA, CDR2 YSYEKL.

On this clonotype: This may stem from a read error, because a much larger clone lies one nucleotide away. This chain uses TRBV7-2 with TRBJ1-4; weak D call: TRBD1 (5 bases). This CDR3 is built from 17 residues. Germline V lookup: CDR1 SGHTA, CDR2 FQGNSA. Trimming cost V 5 bases and J 0 bases, with 16 bases left between them. The CDR3 DNA follows: TGTGCCAGCAGCCCCTCCCTTGGGGGTGCAACTAATGAAAAACTGTTTTTT. It translates to CASSPSLGGATNEKLFF.

For this clonotype: Without the conserved terminal phenylalanine or tryptophan, this CDR3 likely stems from a read error. It is unclear where the CDR3 begins or ends on the DNA, so no DNA is shown, and the CDR3 is as TCRdb lists it. This chain joins TRBV5-6 and TRBJ2-5; TRBD2, as called in the table, went unchecked against the DNA. The CDR3 length is 15 residues, termini included. CDR1 is SGHDT and CDR2 is YYEEEE in the germline V gene. The CDR3 region is CASSLYGDPGYTFGS.

This clonotype was observed a handful of times. The rearrangement uses TRBV6-5 and TRBJ2-2, with 7 bases lining up with TRBD2. In germline, CDR1 is MNHEY, CDR2 SVGAGI. The CDR3 is 18 residues long. The V and J ends lost 4 bases and 3 bases, in that order; junction bases with no gene match: 14. CDR3: CASSSQPWAGADTGELFF. In DNA form, the CDR3 reads TGTGCCAGCAGTTCGCAGCCGTGGGCGGGAGCCGACACCGGGGAGCTGTTTTTT.

This clonotype came up many times. The V call is TRBV5-6, the J call TRBJ2-7; 10 nucleotides align to TRBD2. The CDR3 spans 15 residues. Germline values: CDR1 SGHDT, CDR2 YYEEEE. V trimming: 5 bases; J trimming: 2 bases; junction bases outside the gene matches: 7. Written as DNA, the CDR3 is TGTGCCAGCAGTTCCGGGACTAGCGTACCCTACGAGCAGTACTTC. As protein: CASSSGTSVPYEQYF.

V gene TRBV7-9 combines with J gene TRBJ2-7; 8 bases agree with TRBD1. V gave up 11 bases and J gave up 4 bases; unmatched junction bases: 7. The CDR3 loop spans 12 amino acids. CDR1 is SEHNR, CDR2 FQNEAQ, per germline (reference sequence). CDR3 in amino acids: CAGAQGAYEQYF. The DNA for the CDR3 is TGTGCCGGGGCCCAGGGGGCGTACGAGCAGTACTTC.

This clonotype was seen ten or more times. V is TRBV4-2 and J is TRBJ1-5; D gene uncertain. Germline lookup yields CDR1 LGHNA and CDR2 YNFKEQ. The CDR3 is 15 residues long. V lost 1 base and J lost 0, with 7 bases in between. Here the CDR3 reads CASSQGEGSNQPQHF. The CDR3 DNA sequence: TGTGCCAGCAGCCAAGGCGAAGGTAGCAATCAGCCCCAGCATTTT.

This clonotype occurred a few times. The chain couples TRBV19 to TRBJ2-4; 10 bases line up with TRBD1. The CDR3 runs 17 residues. The germline gives CDR1 LNHDA, CDR2 SQIVND (reference sequence). The V gene end was trimmed by 5 bases and the J gene end by 0 bases; junction bases not matched to a gene: 7. The chain's CDR3 is CASSAGTGVLAKNIQYF. The CDR3 DNA reads as TGTGCCAGTAGTGCCGGGACAGGGGTTCTAGCCAAAAACATTCAGTACTTC.